The clone carrying this T cell receptor beta chain was counted a few times. No antigen is known for it. Reverse transcription of all isolated RNA meant that expressed TCRB transcripts were sequenced. The data were produced by immunoSEQ multiplex PCR, yet TCRdb's version contains in-frame clones alone and is incomplete. Here the sample spans under 250,000 clones, 13% to 15% being singletons. The data derive from a study of beta chain features in type 1 diabetes. General study points: Comparison showed that naive, central memory and Treg TCRB repertoires appeared more similar among patients than among healthy donors. Overrepresentation of cells with high TCR expression could result from cDNA sequencing. A pattern of fewer insertions and more deletions at VDJ junctions was seen in type 1 diabetes patients.

The CDR3 is 14 residues long. Trimming took 4 bases from V and 6 from J; bases not matched to a gene: 8. Germline assignment: CDR1 SGHNT and CDR2 YYREEE (reference sequence). The receptor comes from a woman in her forties in good health. The chain recombines TRBV5-4 with TRBJ2-7; 9 bases align to TRBD1. The sequencing sample was made of naive CD4+ T cells from blood. The CDR3 protein is CASSRGQGRPEQYF. Here the CDR3 DNA reads TGTGCCAGCAGCCGGGGACAGGGCCGTCCCGAGCAGTACTTC.